This T cell receptor beta chain was sequenced during a study of cytomegalovirus exposure and HLA in healthy donors. Looking at the study overall: In a previous analysis, 117 million unique TCR beta sequences were found from 150 million to 200 million T cells. The early release's HLA-typed donors yielded 70 million to 85 million unique TCRs. General study points: As a later analysis revealed, the rate of TCR association differed by HLA locus, with DRB1 most and HLA-C fewest. Specificity for CMV antigens was confirmed in vitro for a few of the CMV-associated chains.

PCR involved 60 Vbeta and 13 Jbeta primers. Assay: immunoSEQ multiplex PCR; the TCRdb copy retains only in-frame clones and omits some. Of approximately 170,000 clones in the sample, 60% to 85% were seen once. With regard to this clone: Its antigen remains unknown.

The sequencing sample was made of PBMCs. The clonotype comes from a male donor in good health and CMV-seropositive.

The CDR3, as DNA: TGTGCCAGCAGCTTAGATGGGGCCAACGATCAGCCCCAGCATTTT. Translated, it gives CASSLDGANDQPQHF. The rearrangement uses TRBV7-9 and TRBJ1-5; D possibly corresponds to TRBD1 (5 bases). In germline, CDR1 is SEHNR, CDR2 FQNEAQ (reference sequence). There are 15 residues in the CDR3. V lost 1 base and J lost 5, with 12 bases in between.